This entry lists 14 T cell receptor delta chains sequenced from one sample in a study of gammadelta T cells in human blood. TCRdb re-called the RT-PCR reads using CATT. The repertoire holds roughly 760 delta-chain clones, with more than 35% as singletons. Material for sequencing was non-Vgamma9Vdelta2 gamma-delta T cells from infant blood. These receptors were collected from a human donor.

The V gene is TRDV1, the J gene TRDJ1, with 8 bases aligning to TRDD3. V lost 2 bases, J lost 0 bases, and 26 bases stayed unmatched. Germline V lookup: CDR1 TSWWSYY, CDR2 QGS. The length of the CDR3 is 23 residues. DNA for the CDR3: TGTGCTCTTGGGGAAAGGGTTAGACGTCATGAACCTCTGGGGGACGATAACACCGATAAACTCATCTTT. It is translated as CALGERVRRHEPLGDDNTDKLIF.

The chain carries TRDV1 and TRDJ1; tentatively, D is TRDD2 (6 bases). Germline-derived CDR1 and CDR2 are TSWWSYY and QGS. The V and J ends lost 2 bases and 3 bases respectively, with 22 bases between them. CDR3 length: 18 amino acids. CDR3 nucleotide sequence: TGTGCTCTTGGGGAAAGGGGCCTTCCGCCGACTTCGGCCGATAAACTCATCTTT. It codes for CALGERGLPPTSADKLIF.

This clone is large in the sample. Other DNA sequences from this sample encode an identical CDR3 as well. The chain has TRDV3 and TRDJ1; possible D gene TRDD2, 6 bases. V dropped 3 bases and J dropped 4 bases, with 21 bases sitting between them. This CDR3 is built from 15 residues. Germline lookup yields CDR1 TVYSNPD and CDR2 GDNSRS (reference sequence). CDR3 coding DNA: TGTGCCTTCCTTCCCCTCCTGTACGGCATCGATAAACTCATCTTT. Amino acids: CAFLPLLYGIDKLIF.

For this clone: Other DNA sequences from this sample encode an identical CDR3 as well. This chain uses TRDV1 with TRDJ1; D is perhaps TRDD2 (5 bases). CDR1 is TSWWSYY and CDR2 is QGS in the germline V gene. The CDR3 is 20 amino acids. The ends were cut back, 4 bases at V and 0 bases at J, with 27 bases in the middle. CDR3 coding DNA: TGTGCTCTTGGGGTGAAAGGGTGGCCTACACCCTCGACGTACACCGATAAACTCATCTTT. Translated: CALGVKGWPTPSTYTDKLIF.

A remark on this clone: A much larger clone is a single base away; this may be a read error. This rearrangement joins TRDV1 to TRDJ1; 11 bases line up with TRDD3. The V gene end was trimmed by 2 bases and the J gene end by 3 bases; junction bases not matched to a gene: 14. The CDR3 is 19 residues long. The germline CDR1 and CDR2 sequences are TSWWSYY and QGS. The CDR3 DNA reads TGTGCTCTTGGGGAAAGTGACGACTGGGGGATATTCGTCTCCGATAAACTCATCTTT. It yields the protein CALGESDDWGIFVSDKLIF.

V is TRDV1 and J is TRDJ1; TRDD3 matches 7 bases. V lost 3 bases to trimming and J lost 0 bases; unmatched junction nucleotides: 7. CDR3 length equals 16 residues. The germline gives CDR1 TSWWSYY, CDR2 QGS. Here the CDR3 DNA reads TGTGCTCTTGGGGATGGGGCGGGGGATTACACCGATAAACTCATCTTT. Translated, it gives CALGDGAGDYTDKLIF.

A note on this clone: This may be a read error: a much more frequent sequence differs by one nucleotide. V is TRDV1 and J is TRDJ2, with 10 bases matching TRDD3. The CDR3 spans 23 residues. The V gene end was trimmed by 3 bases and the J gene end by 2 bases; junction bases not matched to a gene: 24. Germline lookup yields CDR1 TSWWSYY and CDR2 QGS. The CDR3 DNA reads TGTGCTCTTGGGGACCCTTCCTTGAACAACAAAAGGGGGATACGGGGATTGACAGCACAACTCTTCTTT. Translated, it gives CALGDPSLNNKRGIRGLTAQLFF.

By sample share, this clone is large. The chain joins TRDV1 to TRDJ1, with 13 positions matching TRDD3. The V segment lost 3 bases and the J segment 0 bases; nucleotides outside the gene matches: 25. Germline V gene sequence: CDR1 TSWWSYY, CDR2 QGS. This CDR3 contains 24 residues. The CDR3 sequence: CALGETSSSPLNWGIRGYTDKLIF. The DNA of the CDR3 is TGTGCTCTTGGGGAGACTTCCTCTTCCCCACTTAACTGGGGGATACGCGGGTACACCGATAAACTCATCTTT.

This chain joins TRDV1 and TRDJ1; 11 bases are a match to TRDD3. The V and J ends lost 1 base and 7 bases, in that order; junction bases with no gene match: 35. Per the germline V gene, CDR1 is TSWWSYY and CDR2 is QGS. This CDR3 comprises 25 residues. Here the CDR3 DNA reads TGTGCTCTTGGGGAACGCCGTGGACTTCCCCCGACCAAGGGGGACTGGGGGATAATCTGCGCTAAACTCATCTTT. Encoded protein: CALGERRGLPPTKGDWGIICAKLIF.

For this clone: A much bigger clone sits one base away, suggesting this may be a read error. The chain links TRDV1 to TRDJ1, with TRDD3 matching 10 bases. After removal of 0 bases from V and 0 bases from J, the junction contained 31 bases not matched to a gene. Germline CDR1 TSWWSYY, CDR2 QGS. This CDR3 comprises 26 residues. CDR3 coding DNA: TGTGCTCTTGGGGAACTCCTTTGTGAAGTGCCTTACTACTTGGGGGATACCCAATTGTACACCGATAAACTCATCTTT. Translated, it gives CALGELLCEVPYYLGDTQLYTDKLIF.

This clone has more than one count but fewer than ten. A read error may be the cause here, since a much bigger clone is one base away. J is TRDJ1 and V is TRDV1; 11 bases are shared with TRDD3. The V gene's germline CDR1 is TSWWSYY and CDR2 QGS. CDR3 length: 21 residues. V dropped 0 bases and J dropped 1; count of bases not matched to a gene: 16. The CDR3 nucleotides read TGTGCTCTTGGGGAACTGGGCTACGCCCCTGGGGGATACTGCGCCACCGATAAACTCATCTTT. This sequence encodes CALGELGYAPGGYCATDKLIF.

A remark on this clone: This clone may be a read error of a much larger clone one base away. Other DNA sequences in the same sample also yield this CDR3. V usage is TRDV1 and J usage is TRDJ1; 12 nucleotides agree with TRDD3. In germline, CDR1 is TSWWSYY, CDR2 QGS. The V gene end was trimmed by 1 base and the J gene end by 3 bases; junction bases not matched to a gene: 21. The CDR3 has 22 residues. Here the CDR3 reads CALGERLMASYGYWGIPDKLIF. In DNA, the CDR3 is TGTGCTCTTGGGGAACGGCTGATGGCTTCCTACGGCTACTGGGGGATACCCGATAAACTCATCTTT.

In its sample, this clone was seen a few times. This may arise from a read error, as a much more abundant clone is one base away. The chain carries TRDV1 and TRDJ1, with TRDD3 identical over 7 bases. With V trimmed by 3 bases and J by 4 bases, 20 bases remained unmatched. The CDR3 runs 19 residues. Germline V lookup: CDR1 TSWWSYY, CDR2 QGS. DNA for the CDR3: TGTGCTCTTGGGGATATAACAGTCCACCCCCCCTACTGGGGCGATAAACTCATCTTT. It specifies CALGDITVHPPYWGDKLIF.

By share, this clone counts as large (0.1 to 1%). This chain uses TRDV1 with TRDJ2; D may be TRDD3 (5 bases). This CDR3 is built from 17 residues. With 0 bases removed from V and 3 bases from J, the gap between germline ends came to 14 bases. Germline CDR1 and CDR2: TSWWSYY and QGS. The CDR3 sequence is CALGELFAGILTAQLFF. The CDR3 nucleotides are TGTGCTCTTGGGGAACTATTCGCCGGGATTCTGACAGCACAACTCTTCTTT.